Listed below are T cell receptor beta chains from one sample, sequenced in a study of post-analysis software for immune sequencing data. TCRdb used MiXCR to reprocess the PCR reads, holding one entry per CDR3 protein. This sample has around 440,000 distinct CDR3 sequences, with around 40% found just once. The specimen sequenced was blood. The source of these receptors is a girl between 10 and 17 years old with multiple sclerosis. CDR3s include the opening cysteine and the closing phenylalanine or tryptophan. Not every row has a clone size; where given, it reads once, few, many or a size class.

J gene,clone size,V gene,CDR3 length,CDR3 protein
TRBJ1-1,.,TRBV4-1,14,CASSQKTGGFGAFF
TRBJ2-1,few,TRBV20-1,15,CSAKGTGSSYNEQFF
TRBJ1-2,.,TRBV12-3/TRBV12-4,14,CASSLRDGRYGYTF
TRBJ1-5,few,TRBV5-6,14,CASSLGQLNQPQHF
TRBJ2-3,.,TRBV4-1,12,CASSQPMGRQYF
TRBJ2-5,.,TRBV6-5,15,CASSPAGLPKGTQYF
TRBJ1-1,.,TRBV10-3,12,CAISESGLEAFF
.,few,TRBV20-1,13,CSAPLAGGSEQYF
TRBJ2-4,.,TRBV24-1,16,CATSDNRETAKNIQYF
TRBJ1-1,few,TRBV10-2,14,CASSESRGSTEAFF
TRBJ1-6,.,TRBV7-2,14,CASSLRGYSSPLHF
TRBJ2-5,once,TRBV6-1,13,CASSEIAGVEQYF
TRBJ2-7,.,TRBV6-6,15,CASSQTGSGGYEQYF
TRBJ2-1,many,TRBV12-3/TRBV12-4,18,CASSFRITGTSGRNEQFF
TRBJ2-1,.,TRBV7-2,15,CASSLAVISYNEQFF
TRBJ2-7,.,TRBV29-1,15,CSVDQGGTRADEQYF
TRBJ1-2,.,TRBV9,14,CASSVDPVDYGYTF
TRBJ2-1,once,TRBV5-1,15,CASSFSGEVYNEQFF
.,few,TRBV12-3/TRBV12-4,16,CASSLAPGQGSHEQYF
TRBJ2-5,.,TRBV28,17,CASSFGTYSGSQETQYF
TRBJ2-2,.,TRBV9,15,CASSPHRQGFGELFF
TRBJ2-3,.,TRBV6-5,15,CASSRAGGGADTQYF
TRBJ2-5,few,TRBV7-2,16,CASSPTGAPAQEAQYF
TRBJ2-1,.,TRBV6-2/TRBV6-3,15,CASSYDLAGPNEQFF
TRBJ2-1,.,TRBV7-3,17,CVSSPGSGAGSYNEQFF
TRBJ2-5,many,TRBV29-1,13,CSGRYLREETQYF
TRBJ1-1,.,TRBV29-1,11,CSVAGTGGAFF
TRBJ2-1,.,TRBV28,20,CASSNPGFGVALGTSDEQFF
TRBJ2-3,.,TRBV27,14,CASSSQLGGDTQYF
TRBJ2-1,few,TRBV10-1,15,CASSDSGLGGNEQFF
TRBJ2-1,.,TRBV6-5,12,CASSIQGNEQFF
TRBJ1-2,few,TRBV24-1,13,CATSDERVYGYTF
TRBJ2-5,once,TRBV3-1,17,CASSQGGSGSIQETQYF
TRBJ2-7,few,TRBV5-1,14,CASSQTSGNYEQYF
TRBJ2-1,.,TRBV10-3,13,CDISERYLNEQFF
TRBJ2-5,few,TRBV7-2,14,CASSLSRGQETQYF
TRBJ2-1,once,TRBV12-3/TRBV12-4,15,CASSIRYGGEETQFF
TRBJ1-4,.,TRBV10-2,15,CASSDNSATNEKLFF
TRBJ2-7,few,TRBV3-1,15,CASSQDASGNYEQYF
TRBJ2-1,.,TRBV20-1,15,CSAEGGQASYNEQFF
TRBJ2-1,.,TRBV11-2,16,CASSGRLAGVTHEQFF
TRBJ2-7,few,TRBV11-2,14,CASRSWTVRGGEYF
TRBJ2-7,few,TRBV29-1,13,CSVEDNLLGTQYF
TRBJ2-7,.,TRBV12-3/TRBV12-4,15,CASSRLQDYSYEQYF
TRBJ2-3,.,TRBV29-1,14,CSVEIAGGPGTQYF
TRBJ2-1,.,TRBV5-1,16,CASSPPLAGGDNEQFF
TRBJ2-3,.,TRBV5-1,16,CASSLFVSGASDTQYF
TRBJ2-1,.,TRBV7-2,15,CASSLMIAGGDEQFF
TRBJ2-7,.,TRBV7-6,15,CASSPRSSGSYEQYF
TRBJ1-1,.,TRBV27,14,CASRELQGDTEAFF
TRBJ1-6,.,TRBV27,15,CASSPTGGLGSPLHF
TRBJ2-5,.,TRBV12-3/TRBV12-4,16,CASSFLAGGSPETQYF
TRBJ2-5,.,TRBV20-1,14,CSARDLASGRAQYF
TRBJ2-5,.,TRBV10-3,15,CAISVRDRDSNEQYF
TRBJ1-2,.,TRBV9,12,CASNQGFYGYTF
.,.,TRBV28,13,CASTGASEETQYF
TRBJ2-3,few,TRBV6-5,14,CASSYEGHTDTQYF
TRBJ1-1,.,TRBV30,14,CAWSVLGVDTEAFF
TRBJ2-7,few,TRBV5-1,14,CASSLGAGAYEQYF
TRBJ2-1,.,TRBV14,15,CASSQAPSSYNEQFF